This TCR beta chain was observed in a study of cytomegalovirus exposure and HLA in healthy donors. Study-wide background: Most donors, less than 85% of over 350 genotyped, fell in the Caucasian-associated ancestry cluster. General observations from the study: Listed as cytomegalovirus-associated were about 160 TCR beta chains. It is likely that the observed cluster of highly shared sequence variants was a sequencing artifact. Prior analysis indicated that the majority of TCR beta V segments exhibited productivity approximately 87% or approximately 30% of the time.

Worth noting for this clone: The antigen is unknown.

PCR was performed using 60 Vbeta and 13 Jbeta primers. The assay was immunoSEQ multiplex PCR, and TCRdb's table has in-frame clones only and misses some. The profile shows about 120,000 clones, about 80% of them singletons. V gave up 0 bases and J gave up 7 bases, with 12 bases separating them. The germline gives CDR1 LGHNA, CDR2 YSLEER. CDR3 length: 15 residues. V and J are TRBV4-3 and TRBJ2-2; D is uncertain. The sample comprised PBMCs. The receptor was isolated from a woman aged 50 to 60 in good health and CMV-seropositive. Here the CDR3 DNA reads TGCGCCAGCAGCCAAGATCTTAGCCAGTTCGGGGAGCTGTTTTTT. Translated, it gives CASSQDLSQFGELFF.